The sequence of this TCR beta chain was determined in a study of shared clonotypes between healthy human individuals. Germline-derived CDR1 and CDR2 are KGHSH and LQKENI. The CDR3 is 15 amino acids. V was cut by 5 bases and J by 0 bases, with 13 bases left in between. Authors' methods: ImmunoSEQ junction-only sequences lacked quality scores, so their filtering differed. Generated by immunoSEQ multiplex PCR, the TCRdb table keeps only in-frame clones and is missing some. D and trimming come from the DNA, and the V and J calls and clone size come from that table. The data show millions of clones, with more than 90% seen just once and more than 0.12% held by the top ten. The donors, healthy adults who were HIV-negative, had experienced no recent acute infections or vaccinations. Subsets obtained from CD4+ cells comprised CD45RA+ naive and CD45RA-negative memory cells.

The specimen was naive CD4+ T cells sorted from blood. Subset described: CD45RA+ positively selected. V is TRBV18 and J is TRBJ2-5; the D is unclear. This clonotype was sampled from a young man in good health. CDR3 residues: CASSFTDSYQETQYF. CDR3 bases: TGTGCCAGCTCATTTACAGACTCGTACCAAGAGACCCAGTACTTC.